The entry below gives a single T cell receptor beta chain sequence along with its context. Its antigen is undetermined. The data were taken from a study of T cell responses to AZD1222 COVID-19 vaccine. Regarding the study as a whole: Among AZD1222 vaccinees, only 5 to 7 were seropositive at baseline. Across spike, vaccine-associated CD4 TCRs were found, dominant at 160-218 and 743-854.

The assay was immunoSEQ multiplex PCR, and TCRdb's table has in-frame clones only and misses some. The sample comprises hundreds of thousands of clones, about 94% of which are singletons, and roughly 0.5% rests with the top ten. Germline-derived CDR1 and CDR2 are SEHNR and FQNEAQ (reference sequence). V shed 6 bases and J shed 4 bases, with 16 bases lying between them. The CDR3 contains 15 residues. The rearrangement links TRBV7-9 to TRBJ1-5, with D hard to call. Specimen: peripheral blood, collected 28 days after the second AZD1222 dose. The TCR sequence derives from an adult who received the AZD1222 COVID-19 vaccine. In nucleotides, the CDR3 is TGTGCCAGCAGTCCCGACACGCTCCTTAATCAGCCCCAGCATTTT. Translating gives CASSPDTLLNQPQHF.